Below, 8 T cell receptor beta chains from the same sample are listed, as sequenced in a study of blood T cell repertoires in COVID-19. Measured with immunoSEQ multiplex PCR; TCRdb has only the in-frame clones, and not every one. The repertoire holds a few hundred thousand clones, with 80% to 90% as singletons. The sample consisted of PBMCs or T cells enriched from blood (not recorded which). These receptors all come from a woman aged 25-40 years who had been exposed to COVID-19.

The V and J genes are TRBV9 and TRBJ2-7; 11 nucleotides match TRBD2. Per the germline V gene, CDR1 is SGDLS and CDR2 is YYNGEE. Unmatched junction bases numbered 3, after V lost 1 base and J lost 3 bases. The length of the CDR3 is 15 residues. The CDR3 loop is CASSVSSGGNYEQYF. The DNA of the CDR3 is TGTGCCAGCAGCGTATCTAGCGGGGGGAACTACGAGCAGTACTTC.

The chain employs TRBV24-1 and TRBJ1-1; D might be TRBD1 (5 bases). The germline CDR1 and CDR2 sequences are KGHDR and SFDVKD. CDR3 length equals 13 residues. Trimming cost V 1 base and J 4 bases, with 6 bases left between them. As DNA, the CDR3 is TGTGCCACCAGTGATTTTAGGGGCACTGAAGCTTTCTTT. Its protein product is CATSDFRGTEAFF.

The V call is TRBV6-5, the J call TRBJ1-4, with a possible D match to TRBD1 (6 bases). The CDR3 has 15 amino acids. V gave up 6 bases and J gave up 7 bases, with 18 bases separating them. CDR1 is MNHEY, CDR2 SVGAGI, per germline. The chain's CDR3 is CASSDPRQASEKLFF. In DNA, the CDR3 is TGTGCCAGCAGCGACCCCAGACAGGCCTCTGAAAAACTGTTTTTT.

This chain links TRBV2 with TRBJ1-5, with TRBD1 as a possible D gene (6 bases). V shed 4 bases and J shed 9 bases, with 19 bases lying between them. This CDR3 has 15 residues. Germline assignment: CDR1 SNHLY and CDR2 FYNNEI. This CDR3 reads CASSARQVPMSPQHF. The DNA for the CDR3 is TGTGCCAGCAGTGCCCGACAGGTACCTATGTCGCCCCAGCATTTT.

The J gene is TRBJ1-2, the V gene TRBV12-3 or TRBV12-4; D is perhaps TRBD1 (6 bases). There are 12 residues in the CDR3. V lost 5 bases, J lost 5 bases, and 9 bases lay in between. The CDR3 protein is CASSQDSYGYTF. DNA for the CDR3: TGTGCCAGCAGTCAGGACAGTTATGGCTACACCTTC.

CDR3 bases: TGTGCCAGCAGTTACTTAGCGGGGTACTACGAGCAGTACTTC. This codes for CASSYLAGYYEQYF. This chain joins TRBV6-5 and TRBJ2-7; 8 bases map to TRBD2. Germline V gene data show CDR1 as MNHEY and CDR2 as SVGAGI. The CDR3 is 14 amino acids. V lost 1 base and J lost 3; bases outside the gene matches: 2.

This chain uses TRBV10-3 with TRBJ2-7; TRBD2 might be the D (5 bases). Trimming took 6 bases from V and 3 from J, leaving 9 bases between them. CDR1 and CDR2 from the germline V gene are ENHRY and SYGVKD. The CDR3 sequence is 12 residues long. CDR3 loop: CAISPGIYEQYF. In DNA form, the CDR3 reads TGTGCCATCAGCCCCGGGATCTACGAGCAGTACTTC.

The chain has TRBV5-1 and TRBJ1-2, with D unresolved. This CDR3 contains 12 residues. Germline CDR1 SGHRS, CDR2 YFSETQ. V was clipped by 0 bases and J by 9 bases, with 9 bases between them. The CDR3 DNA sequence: TGCGCCAGCAGCTTGGAAGGGAGAAGCTACACCTTC. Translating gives CASSLEGRSYTF.